The T cell receptor beta chain described here comes from a study of T cells in Graves' hyperthyroidism and ophthalmopathy. Overall study findings and caveats: Blood also held most thyroid clonotypes expanded beyond 0.001. Classification by a 13 V-J model distinguished ophthalmopathy from stable hyperthyroidism.

This clonotype was detected once. The antigen is unknown. Relative to the germline gene, one junction end is altered; a read error may explain this. Researchers amplified the TCR beta CDR3 regions from RNA transcripts. HTBI primers were the set used in a first-round RT-PCR of the TCR CDR3. TCRdb used MiXCR to reprocess the multiplex PCR reads, holding one entry per CDR3 protein. There are approximately 870,000 distinct CDR3 sequences in the sample; about two fifths occur only once, and about 8.9% lies in the top ten. Per germline, CDR1 SQVTM and CDR2 ANQGSEA. This CDR3 region has 16 residues. This sample holds PBMCs from 8.5 to 10 ml fresh peripheral blood.

V gene TRBV29-1 combines with J gene TRBJ2-7; TRBD1 agrees at 8 bases. The sequence derives from a man between 18 and 35 years old with Graves' hyperthyroidism. Sequencing was performed on blood. The CDR3 coding sequence is TGCAGCGTTGAAGGGGGTGGGGGACAGGCCACCGGGGAGCTGTACTTC. Translating it yields CSVEGGGGQATGELYF.